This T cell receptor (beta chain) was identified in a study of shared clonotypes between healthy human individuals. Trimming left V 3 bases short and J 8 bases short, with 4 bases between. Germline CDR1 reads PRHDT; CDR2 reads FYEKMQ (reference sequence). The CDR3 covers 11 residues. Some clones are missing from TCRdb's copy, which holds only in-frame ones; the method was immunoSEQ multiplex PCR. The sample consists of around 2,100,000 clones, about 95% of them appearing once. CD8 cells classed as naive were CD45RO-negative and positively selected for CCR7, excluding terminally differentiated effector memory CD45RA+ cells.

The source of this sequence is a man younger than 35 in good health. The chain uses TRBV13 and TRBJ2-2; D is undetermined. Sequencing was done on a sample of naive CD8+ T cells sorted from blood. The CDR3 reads CASSFGGELFF. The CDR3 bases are TGTGCCAGCAGCTTCGGGGGGGAGCTGTTTTTT.